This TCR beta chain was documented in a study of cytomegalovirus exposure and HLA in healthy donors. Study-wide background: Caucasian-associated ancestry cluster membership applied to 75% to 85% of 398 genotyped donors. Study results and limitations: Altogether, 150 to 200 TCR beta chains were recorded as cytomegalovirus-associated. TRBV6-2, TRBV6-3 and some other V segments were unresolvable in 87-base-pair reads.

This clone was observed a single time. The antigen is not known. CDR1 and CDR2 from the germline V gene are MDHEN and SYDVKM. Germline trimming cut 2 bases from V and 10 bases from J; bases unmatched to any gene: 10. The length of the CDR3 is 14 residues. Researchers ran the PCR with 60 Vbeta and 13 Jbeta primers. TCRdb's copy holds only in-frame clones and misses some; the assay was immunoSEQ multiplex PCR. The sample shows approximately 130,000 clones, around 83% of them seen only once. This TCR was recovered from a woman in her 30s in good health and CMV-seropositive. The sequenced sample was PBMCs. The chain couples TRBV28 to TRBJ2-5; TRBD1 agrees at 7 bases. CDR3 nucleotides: TGTGCCAGCAGTTTAGGGGGACAGCCCCTGGACCAGTACTTC. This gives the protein CASSLGGQPLDQYF.